The 30 T cell receptor beta chains reported below all come from one sample, sequenced in a study of blood T cell repertoires in COVID-19 (dated by TCRdb to 2018 to 2021). Libraries were built with the immunoSEQ multiplex PCR assay. The table comes from immuneACCESS by way of TCRdb, which keeps in-frame sequences with V and J called. Part of the clones is missing from these tables; in studies checked, under half for an unresolved V gene and the rest for unknown reasons. The sample records fewer than 350,000 clones, approximately 91% of which are singletons. The ten biggest clones cover approximately 2.5% of the sample. Sample: PBMCs or T cells enriched from blood (not recorded which). The receptors here all came from a woman in her thirties or forties with acute COVID-19.

Of note for this clone: Other DNA sequences in the sample encode the same CDR3. The genes are TRBV5-4 and TRBJ2-7; D is ambiguous. This CDR3 has 12 residues. Trimming cost V 0 bases and J 3 bases, with 4 bases left between them. CDR1 and CDR2 (germline): SGHNT, YYREEE (reference sequence). The CDR3 here is CASSLDGYEQYF. CDR3 sequence (DNA): TGTGCCAGCAGCTTGGACGGCTACGAGCAGTACTTC.

The V and J genes are TRBV10-3 and TRBJ1-1; no firm D call. The germline V gene encodes CDR1 ENHRY and CDR2 SYGVKD. There are 13 residues in the CDR3. Trimming shortened V by 4 bases and J by 0 bases, and 6 bases separated the two germline ends. CDR3 sequence: CAISGYLNTEAFF. The CDR3 nucleotides are TGTGCCATCAGTGGATACTTGAACACTGAAGCTTTCTTT.

The V gene is TRBV27, the J gene TRBJ2-1; the D gene is possibly TRBD2 (5 bases). CDR1 and CDR2 (germline): MNHEY, SMNVEV (reference sequence). Trimming took off 3 bases at V and 9 bases at J, with 24 bases between the two ends. This CDR3 has 17 amino acids. CDR3 DNA: TGTGCCAGCAGTTTGGGTAGCGCCCTCTGGCCTGGTGGTGAGCAGTTCTTC. It yields the protein CASSLGSALWPGGEQFF.

The chain recombines TRBV28 with TRBJ1-1, with D unresolved. This CDR3 has 14 residues. The germline V gene encodes CDR1 MDHEN and CDR2 SYDVKM. V gave up 3 bases and J gave up 0 bases, with 8 bases separating them. The CDR3 DNA is TGTGCCAGCAGTTTGACGGGGATGAACACTGAAGCTTTCTTT. Amino acid sequence: CASSLTGMNTEAFF.

CDR3 region: CANSTSGVTGELFF. The CDR3 nucleotides read TGTGCCAATTCGACTAGCGGAGTCACCGGGGAGCTGTTTTTT. The chain carries TRBV2 and TRBJ2-2; TRBD2 agrees at 9 bases. Germline trimming cut 10 bases from V and 4 bases from J; bases unmatched to any gene: 7. Germline V gene sequence: CDR1 SNHLY, CDR2 FYNNEI. The CDR3 extends over 14 amino acids.

J is TRBJ2-1 and V is TRBV2, with TRBD2 as a possible D gene (5 bases). The V end was cut by 6 bases, the J end by 0 bases, with 15 bases between. Germline V gene lookup returns CDR1 SNHLY and CDR2 FYNNEI. The CDR3 loop spans 16 amino acids. CDR3 sequence reads: CASSDPSGSSYNEQFF. The CDR3 nucleotides are TGTGCCAGCAGCGACCCGAGCGGTAGCTCCTACAATGAGCAGTTCTTC.

This rearrangement joins TRBV19 to TRBJ1-1; 7 bases fit TRBD1. CDR3 length: 13 residues. Losses at the gene ends were 7 bases for V and 6 bases for J; bases not matched to a gene: 8. Germline loops: CDR1 LNHDA, CDR2 SQIVND (reference sequence). CDR3 nucleotides: TGTGCCAGTAAGGGGGCCAGAGTTTCTGAAGCTTTCTTT. Its translation: CASKGARVSEAFF.

The chain has TRBV5-8 and TRBJ1-1; 7 nucleotides line up with TRBD1. Looked up from germline, CDR1 is SGHTS and CDR2 is YDEGEE. The CDR3 is made up of 13 amino acids. The V and J ends lost 4 bases and 8 bases, in that order; junction bases with no gene match: 8. The CDR3 region has the DNA TGTGCCAGCAGCCGAAATAGACAGGGCGAAGCTTTCTTT. Protein sequence: CASSRNRQGEAFF.

This clone has just a few counts. The chain joins TRBV30 to TRBJ2-7; tentative D call: TRBD1 (6 bases). Deletions cut 1 base from V and 7 bases from J, with 8 bases between. Germline loops: CDR1 GTSNPN, CDR2 SVGIG (reference sequence). The CDR3 spans 11 residues. CDR3 nucleotide sequence: TGTGCCTGGAGTGATGACAGGGAGCAGTACTTC. This translates into CAWSDDREQYF.

V usage is TRBV28 and J usage is TRBJ2-5; 13 bases are shared with TRBD2. Germline CDR1 and CDR2: MDHEN and SYDVKM. The CDR3 sequence is 17 residues long. V gave up 5 bases and J gave up 5 bases; unmatched junction bases: 11. The DNA for the CDR3 is TGTGCCAGCAGTACAAGCGGACTAGCGGGAGAGGATGAGACCCAGTACTTC. Translated, it gives CASSTSGLAGEDETQYF.

V is TRBV7-9 and J is TRBJ2-7; TRBD2 agrees at 12 bases. Germline CDR1 and CDR2: SEHNR and FQNEAQ (reference sequence). V dropped 4 bases and J dropped 4; count of bases not matched to a gene: 5. The CDR3 has 15 residues. CDR3 sequence reads: CASSSTSGRGYEQYF. Written as DNA, the CDR3 is TGTGCCAGCAGCTCGACTAGCGGGAGAGGTTACGAGCAGTACTTC.

This clone has a handful of counts. The chain recombines TRBV5-3 with TRBJ1-1; D is unclear. TRBV5-3 is identified as an open reading frame with a role that is uncertain. CDR3 length: 16 residues. V lost 0 bases and J lost 0, with 12 bases in between. The CDR3 sequence is CARSLGFRDLNTEAFF. CDR3 DNA sequence: TGTGCCAGAAGCTTGGGATTCCGAGATTTGAACACTGAAGCTTTCTTT.

V and J are TRBV24-1 and TRBJ2-3, with D possibly being TRBD1 (7 bases). This CDR3 contains 15 residues. The V end lost 1 base, the J end lost 1 base, and 8 bases lay between the germline ends. Germline V gene lookup returns CDR1 KGHDR and CDR2 SFDVKD. The CDR3 DNA reads TGTGCCACCAGTGATTTCAGGGGGGGCACAGATACGCAGTATTTT. It encodes CATSDFRGGTDTQYF.

The chain carries TRBV19 and TRBJ1-5; no definite D call. With 4 bases removed from V and 4 bases from J, the gap between germline ends came to 20 bases. There are 17 residues in the CDR3. Per the germline V gene, CDR1 is LNHDA and CDR2 is SQIVND (reference sequence). The CDR3: CASSTNERTAGNQPQHF. Here the CDR3 DNA reads TGTGCCAGTAGTACCAATGAACGGACGGCGGGTAATCAGCCCCAGCATTTT.

The rearrangement links TRBV5-1 to TRBJ2-3; D possibly corresponds to TRBD1 (5 bases). This CDR3 contains 15 residues. The V and J ends lost 7 bases and 0 bases respectively, with 15 bases between them. In germline, CDR1 is SGHRS, CDR2 YFSETQ. This chain's CDR3 is CASVQDRPSTDTQYF. CDR3 in DNA: TGCGCCAGCGTTCAAGACAGACCTAGCACAGATACGCAGTATTTT.

The J gene is TRBJ2-2, the V gene TRBV27, with D perhaps TRBD2 (5 bases). Per germline, CDR1 MNHEY and CDR2 SMNVEV (reference sequence). The germline V and J ends were trimmed by 6 bases and 0 bases, with 20 bases remaining between them. CDR3 size: 18 residues. CDR3 sequence reads: CASRLYRGSDANTGELFF. The CDR3 DNA reads as TGTGCCAGCAGGCTATATCGGGGAAGCGATGCGAACACCGGGGAGCTGTTTTTT.

This sequence joins TRBV20-1 and TRBJ1-1, with TRBD1 identical over 8 bases. CDR1 and CDR2 (germline): DFQATT, SNEGSKA (reference sequence). This CDR3 is built from 15 residues. J was trimmed by 1 base and V by 3 bases; bases with no gene match: 7. CDR3 sequence (DNA): TGCAGTGCTAGTGATATCGGACAGGGGAACACTGAAGCTTTCTTT. It specifies CSASDIGQGNTEAFF.

This clone was seen at least ten times. The chain links TRBV2 to TRBJ1-4; TRBD1 is a possible D gene (5 bases). CDR3 length: 15 residues. V shed 2 bases and J shed 4 bases, with 11 bases lying between them. Germline V CDR1 and CDR2: SNHLY, FYNNEI. CDR3 in amino acids: CASSEHGRVNEKLFF. CDR3 coding DNA: TGTGCCAGCAGTGAACACGGCAGGGTTAATGAAAAACTGTTTTTT. Together with reference TRBV2 and TRBJ1-4, the CDR3 gives the full variable domain: EPEVTQTPSHQVTQMGQEVILRCVPISNHLYFYWYRQILGQKVEFLVSFYNNEISEKSEIFDDQFSVERPDGSNFTLKIRSTKLEDSAMYFCASSEHGRVNEKLFFGSGTQLSVL.

The CDR3 DNA reads TGTGCCAGCACCTCTCACGAACGGGGCACTGAAGCTTTCTTT. It translates to CASTSHERGTEAFF. The chain combines TRBV27 with TRBJ1-1; D uncertain. CDR1 is MNHEY, CDR2 SMNVEV, per germline (reference sequence). V shed 7 bases and J shed 4 bases, with 16 bases lying between them. CDR3 length equals 14 residues.

This clone has just a few counts. This chain joins TRBV19 and TRBJ2-1; no clear D gene. Germline CDR1 LNHDA, CDR2 SQIVND (reference sequence). V was pared by 3 bases and J by 9 bases, with 15 bases between. This CDR3 has 14 amino acids. The CDR3 coding sequence is TGTGCCAGTAGTATTGGTTCCCGAGTCGGTGAGCAGTTCTTC. Its protein product is CASSIGSRVGEQFF.

This rearrangement joins TRBV9 to TRBJ2-3; no reliable D call. The CDR3 length is 11 residues. From germline, CDR1 is SGDLS and CDR2 YYNGEE. Between the trimmed V and J ends, which lost 0 bases and 6 bases, there was a span of 2 bases. The DNA for the CDR3 is TGTGCCAGCAGCGTAGCGGATACGCAGTATTTT. Its protein product is CASSVADTQYF.

The V gene is TRBV21-1, the J gene TRBJ2-1; TRBD2, as called in the table, went unchecked against the DNA. TRBV21-1 is a listed pseudogene. The CDR3 runs to 18 residues. The CDR3 protein is CAPARTSGRKFSYNEQFF. The CDR3 DNA reads TGTGCCCCAGCCAGGACTAGCGGGAGAAAGTTTTCCTACAATGAGCAGTTCTTC.

V gene TRBV18 combines with J gene TRBJ2-7, with TRBD1 matching 10 bases. This CDR3 is built from 15 residues. Germline V gene lookup returns CDR1 KGHSH and CDR2 LQKENI. The trim removed 4 bases at V and 3 bases at J, leaving 6 bases unmatched. The CDR3 DNA sequence: TGTGCCAGCTCACTCGGACAGGGGGAGGTCTACGAGCAGTACTTC. This encodes CASSLGQGEVYEQYF.

The chain couples TRBV6-5 to TRBJ2-4, with a tentative D call TRBD2 (6 bases). V was trimmed by 5 bases and J by 7 bases, leaving 18 bases between them. There are 15 residues in the CDR3. Germline assignment: CDR1 MNHEY and CDR2 SVGAGI. The CDR3 spells CASSIWGDGSNIQYF. CDR3 sequence (DNA): TGTGCCAGCAGTATATGGGGGGACGGATCCAACATTCAGTACTTC.

The rearrangement links TRBV28 to TRBJ2-1; TRBD1 might be the D (5 bases). The V end was cut by 5 bases, the J end by 2 bases, with 10 bases between. This CDR3 spans 14 amino acids. Germline V gene lookup returns CDR1 MDHEN and CDR2 SYDVKM. The CDR3: CASSIAGTYNEQFF. The CDR3 bases are TGTGCCAGCAGTATAGCAGGGACCTACAATGAGCAGTTCTTC.

The DNA for the CDR3 is TGTGCCAGCAGTGGGACAGTCAGCAATCAGCCCCAGCATTTT. The encoded protein is CASSGTVSNQPQHF. This sequence joins TRBV28 and TRBJ1-5, with TRBD1 matching over 7 bases. The CDR3 spans 14 residues. CDR1 is MDHEN, CDR2 SYDVKM, per germline. The V and J ends lost 5 bases and 1 base, in that order; junction bases with no gene match: 2.

The chain employs TRBV4-3 and TRBJ2-5; 10 bases agree with TRBD1. Losses at the gene ends were 0 bases for V and 4 bases for J; bases not matched to a gene: 11. The length of the CDR3 is 18 residues. CDR1 is LGHNA, CDR2 YSLEER, per germline. The CDR3 region is CASSQELGTGDILETQYF. For the CDR3, the DNA is TGCGCCAGCAGCCAAGAACTGGGGACAGGGGACATCCTAGAGACCCAGTACTTC.

This clone has just a few counts. The gene calls are TRBV4-1 and TRBJ1-5; 9 bases are shared with TRBD1. The germline CDR1 and CDR2 sequences are MGHRA and YSYEKL. The CDR3 spans 15 residues. The trim removed 3 bases at V and 4 bases at J, leaving 4 bases unmatched. CDR3 DNA: TGCGCCAGCAGCCAGGGGGACAGGGAAAATCAGCCCCAGCATTTT. This encodes CASSQGDRENQPQHF.

This clone was observed a single time. This chain links TRBV28 with TRBJ1-1, with D unresolved. Looked up from germline, CDR1 is MDHEN and CDR2 is SYDVKM. V lost 2 bases to trimming and J lost 0 bases, with 7 bases between them. The CDR3 loop spans 14 amino acids. The CDR3 region is CASSLTVMNTEAFF. The DNA of the CDR3 is TGTGCCAGCAGTTTAACAGTTATGAACACTGAAGCTTTCTTT. The full variable domain, with the rest looked up from reference TRBV28 and TRBJ1-1, is DVKVTQSSRYLVKRTGEKVFLECVQDMDHENMFWYRQDPGLGLRLIYFSYDVKMKEKGDIPEGYSVSREKKERFSLILESASTNQTSMYLCASSLTVMNTEAFFGQGTRLTVV.

The chain links TRBV4-2 to TRBJ2-5, with 7 bases matching TRBD1. Trimming removed 5 bases from V and 1 base from J; junction bases left unmatched: 10. The length of the CDR3 is 16 residues. The germline V gene has CDR1 LGHNA and CDR2 YNFKEQ. The CDR3 sequence: CASSSAVGGSQETQYF. CDR3 DNA sequence: TGTGCCAGCAGCTCGGCAGTAGGGGGCTCCCAAGAGACCCAGTACTTC.